This is a list of T cell receptor beta chains from one sample in a study of graft-versus-host responses after intestinal transplantation. These receptors have no identified antigens. Repertoires were generated with immunoSEQ multiplex PCR, while TCRdb's copy carries only in-frame clones and drops some. The sample yields around 120,000 clones, roughly 95% seen once. The input for sequencing was unstimulated CD8+ T cells sorted from spleen or lymph node cells, taken before intestinal transplant. These receptors originate from a human donor who received an intestinal transplant. Both conserved end residues are trimmed from each CDR3.

j_gene | len | v_gene | CDR3aa
TRBJ2-7 | 12 | TRBV4-3 | ASSQFGSNYEQY
TRBJ2-7 | 12 | TRBV28 | ASSYGTVAYEQY
TRBJ1-1 | 13 | TRBV9 | ASSTSRTGGTEAF
TRBJ2-1 | 16 | TRBV5-8 | ASSFGAGSAPRINEQF
TRBJ2-7 | 13 | TRBV5-1 | ASSMGQGSTYEQY
TRBJ1-1 | 12 | TRBV28 | ASSFLGERTEAF
TRBJ1-1 | 16 | TRBV11-1 | ASSRYVESRMVNTEAF
TRBJ2-2 | 11 | TRBV29-1 | SAPTVNTGELF
TRBJ2-7 | 13 | TRBV18 | ASSQARSAAYEQY
TRBJ1-2 | 12 | TRBV5-4 | ASSLPTPQYGYT
TRBJ2-6 | 13 | TRBV5-3 | ASRLAGSGANVLT
TRBJ2-7 | 13 | TRBV21-1 | ASSTRDRGSYEQY
TRBJ2-1 | 12 | TRBV30 | AWSEAGGVDEQF
TRBJ1-3 | 12 | TRBV4-2 | ASSQEGSGNTIY
TRBJ2-3 | 14 | TRBV9 | ASSGGTSGSTDTQY
TRBJ2-5 | 11 | TRBV5-4 | ASSLGGMETQY
- | 13 | TRBV5-4 | ASSLGPGDPYEQY
TRBJ1-2 | 13 | TRBV5-5 | ASSPDPASNYGYT
TRBJ2-7 | 13 | TRBV19 | ASRAGQGRSYEQY
TRBJ2-1 | 12 | TRBV14 | ASSHSGSYNEQF